This is a list of T cell receptor beta chains from one sample in a study of CXCR3-negative and CXCR3-positive naive CD8 T cells. TCRdb reprocessed the 5' RACE reads; each CDR3 protein has one entry and no DNA is given. Here the sample table reports some 110,000 distinct CDR3 sequences. Sequencing input: naive CXCR3+ CD8+ T cells from blood. The receptors derive from a human donor in good health. Some clones in this sample may be carry-over from other donors' samples. The CDR3 runs from the conserved cysteine through the conserved F or W. The order of the fields is V gene, CDR3 length, J gene, CDR3 protein.

TRBV27	16	TRBJ2-1	CASSLIGGRASNEQFF
TRBV5-1	14	TRBJ1-1	CASSTTSGQSEAFF
TRBV6-6	15	TRBJ1-1	CASSYSGGADTEAFF
TRBV19	16	TRBJ2-7	CASRLAGGPDSYEQYF
TRBV7-2	12	TRBJ2-1	CASSLLAIEQFF
TRBV7-3	15	TRBJ2-1	CASSLLQGPYNEQFF
TRBV7-9	15	TRBJ2-5	CASSLGTASGETQYF
TRBV14	14	TRBJ2-7	CASSYGTSIYEQYF
TRBV28	15	TRBJ2-3	CASSLGTGNTDTQYF
TRBV11-3	14	TRBJ2-7	CASSYEGVTYEQYF
TRBV12-3/TRBV12-4	17	TRBJ2-1	CASSFMGAGSSYNEQFF
TRBV4-3	14	TRBJ1-2	CASSQEASAGGYTF
TRBV14	13	TRBJ2-1	CASSSRGRNEQFF
TRBV7-8	18	TRBJ1-1	CASSLMRLVGDGDTEAFF
TRBV28	13	TRBJ2-3	CASSLGWPDTQYF
TRBV7-4	16	TRBJ1-3	CASSLPNRGCGNTIYF
TRBV28	15	TRBJ2-7	CASSPLAVSSYEQYF
TRBV29-1	11	TRBJ1-1	CSWFKNTEAFF
TRBV7-9	16	TRBJ2-2	CASSLVGTENTGELFF
TRBV5-1	13	TRBJ1-2	CASSLRQDLGYTF
TRBV29-1	14	TRBJ2-2	CSVDLAGTTGELFF
TRBV7-7	16	TRBJ2-7	CASSAGPGTGSYEQYF
TRBV28	12	TRBJ1-1	CASNDPNTEAFF
TRBV4-1	13	TRBJ2-7	CASSQVGSLEQYF
TRBV5-1	16	TRBJ2-1	CASSPAGLAGYNEQFF
TRBV14	12	TRBJ1-2	CASSRTADRGVF
TRBV9	14	TRBJ2-7	CASSVAEGNYEQYF
TRBV19	13	TRBJ1-6	CASLDRQNSPLHF
TRBV7-2	15	TRBJ2-7	CASSLGGLGADEQYF
TRBV4-1	19	TRBJ2-7	CASSQVGALFETGNHEQYF
TRBV4-1	16	TRBJ1-5	CASSHQSTDSNQPQHF
TRBV6-2/TRBV6-3	12	TRBJ1-2	CASSYFKSGYTF
TRBV7-3	14	TRBJ2-7	CASSFGGGDSEQYF
TRBV28	13	TRBJ2-1	CASVQTDYNEQFF
TRBV7-9	15	TRBJ2-4	CASSLIKGAKNIQYF
TRBV9	17	TRBJ2-7	CASSLKIAGGDAYEQYF
TRBV29-1	14	TRBJ2-5	CSVEWAGYQETQYF
TRBV11-3	12	TRBJ1-1	CASGRRDTEAFF
TRBV27	16	TRBJ2-7	CASSLTGGRLSYEQYF
TRBV30	15	TRBJ1-5	CAWRGWGGSNQPQHF
TRBV7-9	15	TRBJ2-7	CASSLGTRGTYEQYF
TRBV11-3	16	TRBJ1-1	CASSLDPRTVNTEAFF
TRBV27	14	TRBJ2-7	CASPRRTGKNEQYF
TRBV29-1	13	TRBJ2-7	CSAEGQGGYEQYF
TRBV10-3	16	TRBJ2-4	CAISEGTSGFKNIQYF
TRBV5-5	15	TRBJ2-2	CASSGLAGEGGELFF
TRBV5-1	14	TRBJ1-1	CASSKDRVGTEAFF
TRBV7-9	17	TRBJ2-1	CVSSPPLSGSSYNEQFF
TRBV11-2	15	TRBJ1-2	CASSETGVVSYGYTF
TRBV29-1	14	TRBJ2-1	CSAVGETSYNEQFF
TRBV4-1	17	TRBJ2-2	CASSKFSGTPNTGELFF
TRBV5-1	14	TRBJ2-7	CASSLTAISYEQYF
TRBV9	14	TRBJ2-7	CASSPEGLSDEQYF
TRBV4-3	13	TRBJ2-7	CASSPDRDYEQYF
TRBV27	14	TRBJ2-7	CASSPETGPLEQYF
TRBV4-1	14	TRBJ2-3	CASSQEAPMDTKYF
TRBV29-1	13	TRBJ2-2	CSARWANTGELFF
TRBV9	16	TRBJ2-1	CASSGRGGLQSDEQFF
TRBV12-3/TRBV12-4	15	TRBJ2-7	CASSRWTGSSYEQYF